These 29 T cell receptor beta chains share one sample of origin, sequenced in a study of neoadjuvant nivolumab and ipilimumab in lung cancer. Assay used: immunoSEQ multiplex PCR; TCRdb lists only in-frame clones, some missing. Of about 28,000 clones listed, about 83% are singletons. The sequenced sample was tumor tissue, obtained after neoadjuvant nivolumab, alone or with ipilimumab, at or shortly before surgery. The receptors derive from an adult with non-small cell lung cancer.

The chain combines TRBV6-6 with TRBJ1-6, with TRBD1 identical over 7 bases. Germline-derived CDR1 and CDR2 are MNHNY and SVGAGI (reference sequence). The junction had 4 bases not matched to a gene; V was cut back by 10 bases and J by 4 bases. CDR3 length: 13 amino acids. Written as DNA, the CDR3 is TGTGCCACCCTGGACAGGTATAATTCACCCCTCCACTTT. Its protein is CATLDRYNSPLHF.

The V and J genes are TRBV7-8 and TRBJ1-5, with 9 bases fitting TRBD1. The CDR3 has 15 residues. With 1 base clipped from V and 6 bases from J, the junction kept 4 bases outside the gene matches. The germline V gene has CDR1 SGHVS and CDR2 FQNEAQ. As DNA, the CDR3 is TGTGCCAGCAGCTTAGGGGACAGGGAGGGTCAGCCCCAGCATTTT. This codes for CASSLGDREGQPQHF.

The chain is built from TRBV10-3 and TRBJ2-3; no clear D gene. CDR3 length: 11 amino acids. Trimming took off 5 bases at V and 2 bases at J, with 2 bases between the two ends. CDR1 is ENHRY, CDR2 SYGVKD, per germline. CDR3 residues: CAISSTDTQYF. CDR3 bases: TGTGCCATCAGTTCCACAGATACGCAGTATTTT.

The chain is built from TRBV7-2 and TRBJ1-2; D is unclear. CDR3 length: 14 residues. Trimming removed 5 bases at V and 5 bases at J, with 15 bases between. CDR1 is SGHTA, CDR2 FQGNSA, per germline. CDR3 bases: TGTGCCAGCAGCGAAACCAGTGCCGCTTATGGCTACACCTTC. This encodes CASSETSAAYGYTF.

This clone was observed a single time. The rearrangement joins TRBV18 to TRBJ2-5; maybe TRBD1 (5 bases). This CDR3 contains 13 residues. Trimming pared 6 bases from V and 5 bases from J, leaving 13 bases between. Germline V lookup: CDR1 KGHSH, CDR2 LQKENI. The chain's CDR3 is CASSVQGLETQYF. The DNA of the CDR3 is TGTGCCAGCTCTGTTCAGGGTTTGGAGACCCAGTACTTC.

The V call is TRBV9, the J call TRBJ1-1; perhaps TRBD1 as D (5 bases). Germline lookup yields CDR1 SGDLS and CDR2 YYNGEE. V was cut by 0 bases and J by 5 bases, with 14 bases left in between. The CDR3 sequence is 15 residues long. In DNA, the CDR3 is TGTGCCAGCAGCGTAGCTTCGTCGGGGGAGACTGAAGCTTTCTTT. Translated: CASSVASSGETEAFF.

The chain uses TRBV27 and TRBJ2-6, with 8 bases that match TRBD1. This CDR3 has 18 residues. Germline V gene sequence: CDR1 MNHEY, CDR2 SMNVEV (reference sequence). Trimming took 6 bases from V and 0 from J; bases not matched to a gene: 10. CDR3 bases: TGTGCCAGCAGGCCACTGGGACAGGCCCTCTCTGGGGCCAACGTCCTGACTTTC. This gives the protein CASRPLGQALSGANVLTF.

This clone turned up a few times. V gene TRBV30 combines with J gene TRBJ1-6; no clear D gene. The CDR3 consists of 12 residues. The ends were cut back, 2 bases at V and 10 bases at J, with 9 bases in the middle. Germline V gives CDR1 GTSNPN, CDR2 SVGIG (reference sequence). The CDR3 DNA reads TGTGCCTGGAGTCGCCGTGGGTCACCCCTCCACTTT. Translating it yields CAWSRRGSPLHF.

The CDR3 is CASSFGTGSEKLFF. The CDR3 DNA follows: TGTGCCAGCAGCTTCGGGACAGGGAGTGAAAAACTGTTTTTT. The chain links TRBV7-9 to TRBJ1-4; TRBD1 matches at 9 bases. This CDR3 comprises 14 residues. With 3 bases clipped from V and 7 bases from J, the junction kept 3 bases outside the gene matches. CDR1 and CDR2 from the germline V gene are SEHNR and FQNEAQ (reference sequence).

Comment on this clone: Other DNA sequences in this specimen translate into the identical CDR3. The rearrangement joins TRBV5-1 to TRBJ2-7; no clear D. The CDR3 extends over 12 amino acids. Trimming removed 0 bases from V and 4 bases from J, with 5 bases in between. Germline lookup yields CDR1 SGHRS and CDR2 YFSETQ. CDR3: CASSLVSYEQYF. DNA of the CDR3: TGCGCCAGCAGCTTGGTCTCGTACGAGCAGTACTTC.

This clone is a singleton in its sample. The J gene is TRBJ2-1, the V gene TRBV6-4, with D possibly being TRBD2 (5 bases). In germline, CDR1 is MRHNA, CDR2 SNTAGT. This CDR3 has 15 amino acids. The V and J ends lost 3 bases and 2 bases respectively, with 11 bases between them. CDR3 DNA sequence: TGTGCCAGCAGTGATATGGCCGGGGCCTACAATGAGCAGTTCTTC. Translating it yields CASSDMAGAYNEQFF.

CDR3 bases: TGTGCCAGCAGCCCACAGGGGCTAGATACGCAGTATTTT. Translated, it gives CASSPQGLDTQYF. V usage is TRBV7-3 and J usage is TRBJ2-3, with 7 bases aligning to TRBD1. CDR3 length: 13 amino acids. V was clipped by 5 bases and J by 5 bases; unmatched bases: 4. The V gene's germline CDR1 is SGHTA and CDR2 FQGTGA. The complete variable domain, with remaining parts taken from reference TRBV7-3 and TRBJ2-3, reads GAGVSQTPSNKVTEKGKYVELRCDPISGHTALYWYRQSLGQGPEFLIYFQGTGAADDSGLPNDRFFAVRPEGSVSTLKIQRTERGDSAVYLCASSPQGLDTQYFGPGTRLTVL.

This clone is judged medium-sized. The chain combines TRBV11-2 with TRBJ2-4, with 10 nucleotides matching TRBD1. Germline-derived CDR1 and CDR2 are SGHAT and FQNNGV. With 5 bases clipped from V and 7 bases from J, the junction kept 11 bases outside the gene matches. This CDR3 has 16 residues. CDR3 nucleotides: TGTGCCAGCAGCCCCTTGGGGGACAGGGGAGGGAACATTCAGTACTTC. It encodes CASSPLGDRGGNIQYF.

The V call is TRBV27, the J call TRBJ2-2; D gene ambiguous. Trimming stripped 3 bases from V and 4 bases from J, with 6 bases between. The germline gives CDR1 MNHEY, CDR2 SMNVEV (reference sequence). This CDR3 is built from 13 residues. The CDR3 is CASSFLGTGELFF. In DNA, the CDR3 is TGTGCCAGCAGTTTTTTGGGCACCGGGGAGCTGTTTTTT.

The rearrangement uses TRBV11-2 and TRBJ1-1, with D maybe TRBD1 (6 bases). CDR3 length equals 14 residues. Germline V gene data show CDR1 as SGHAT and CDR2 as FQNNGV. V lost 2 bases, J lost 4 bases, and 11 bases lay in between. Here the CDR3 reads CASSLIEGGTEAFF. DNA for the CDR3: TGTGCCAGCAGCTTAATAGAGGGGGGCACTGAAGCTTTCTTT.

In regard to this clone: The sample has other DNA sequences that encode this CDR3 too. This rearrangement joins TRBV14 to TRBJ1-1, with D hard to call. The CDR3 spans 13 residues. Germline values: CDR1 SGHDN, CDR2 FVKESK. V was shortened by 1 base and J by 3 bases, with 6 bases between the two germline ends. The CDR3 coding sequence is TGTGCCAGCAGCCAAGTTAGCGACACTGAAGCTTTCTTT. It codes for CASSQVSDTEAFF.

This clone has just one count. V is TRBV7-9 and J is TRBJ1-2; 9 nucleotides agree with TRBD1. Germline CDR1 reads SEHNR; CDR2 reads FQNEAQ (reference sequence). The trim removed 4 bases at V and 4 bases at J, leaving 4 bases unmatched. The CDR3 consists of 14 residues. CDR3 sequence reads: CASSSGQGSYGYTF. The CDR3 DNA reads as TGTGCCAGCAGCTCCGGACAGGGGTCCTATGGCTACACCTTC.

This sequence joins TRBV7-9 and TRBJ2-1; a weak D match, TRBD2 (5 bases). This CDR3 has 15 amino acids. Germline V lookup: CDR1 SEHNR, CDR2 FQNEAQ (reference sequence). With 3 bases removed from V and 5 bases from J, the gap between germline ends came to 14 bases. The CDR3 nucleotides are TGTGCCAGCAGCTTCGTGAGGGCCGGAGACAATGAGCAGTTCTTC. This gives the protein CASSFVRAGDNEQFF.

The chain uses TRBV7-9 and TRBJ2-7; D is uncertain. Germline lookup yields CDR1 SEHNR and CDR2 FQNEAQ (reference sequence). This CDR3 has 14 amino acids. Trimming shortened V by 0 bases and J by 2 bases, and 8 bases separated the two germline ends. CDR3 sequence (DNA): TGTGCCAGCAGCTTAGCGCCGAAGACCTACGAGCAGTACTTC. It yields the protein CASSLAPKTYEQYF.

The V gene is TRBV19, the J gene TRBJ2-7, with D possibly being TRBD1 (6 bases). This CDR3 has 15 residues. CDR1 is LNHDA and CDR2 is SQIVND in the germline V gene (reference sequence). V dropped 3 bases and J dropped 6 bases, with 18 bases sitting between them. This chain's CDR3 is CASSMGYGPGVEQYF. The CDR3 coding sequence is TGTGCCAGTAGTATGGGATACGGGCCAGGGGTCGAGCAGTACTTC.

This clone was found once. The chain links TRBV18 to TRBJ2-7; 9 positions agree with TRBD1. The V gene's germline CDR1 is KGHSH and CDR2 LQKENI. The CDR3 has 15 amino acids. After removal of 3 bases from V and 4 bases from J, the junction contained 7 bases not matched to a gene. The CDR3 is CASSPGTGMAYEQYF. CDR3 coding DNA: TGTGCCAGCTCACCCGGGACAGGGATGGCTTACGAGCAGTACTTC.

In nucleotides, the CDR3 is TGTGCCAGCAGCTTAGTATCGCAGGCCTACGAGCAGTACTTC. This gives the protein CASSLVSQAYEQYF. The rearrangement joins TRBV7-9 to TRBJ2-7; D call uncertain. Trimming cost V 1 base and J 2 bases, with 9 bases left between them. This CDR3 is built from 14 residues. Germline CDR1 SEHNR, CDR2 FQNEAQ (reference sequence).

This chain joins TRBV6-5 and TRBJ1-5; no reliable D call. V was trimmed by 4 bases and J by 10 bases, leaving 17 bases between them. Germline assignment: CDR1 MNHEY and CDR2 SVGAGI. The CDR3 spans 14 residues. The CDR3 DNA is TGTGCCAGCAGTTTAATTACCGGTGGGGAACCCCAGCATTTT. Protein sequence: CASSLITGGEPQHF.

V and J are TRBV10-3 and TRBJ1-2; 9 bases are a match to TRBD1. The trim removed 7 bases at V and 4 bases at J, leaving 4 bases unmatched. This CDR3 comprises 13 residues. Germline loops: CDR1 ENHRY, CDR2 SYGVKD. CDR3 DNA sequence: TGTGCCATCATGACAGGGGGAGGCTATGGCTACACCTTC. Protein product: CAIMTGGGYGYTF.

This chain uses TRBV10-2 with TRBJ2-1; 12 bases match TRBD2. V lost 5 bases and J lost 6; bases outside the gene matches: 8. The V gene's germline CDR1 is WSHSY and CDR2 SAAADI. CDR3 size: 16 residues. CDR3 sequence reads: CASSNLAGGRSNEQFF. The DNA for the CDR3 is TGCGCCAGCAGTAACCTAGCGGGAGGGCGTAGCAATGAGCAGTTCTTC.

This clone was detected a few times. The V call is TRBV6-5, the J call TRBJ1-2; 7 bases map to TRBD1. There are 12 residues in the CDR3. The V gene's germline CDR1 is MNHEY and CDR2 SVGAGI. J gave up 7 bases and V 6 bases, and 5 bases lay outside the gene matches. CDR3 in amino acids: CASSMAGGGYTF. The CDR3 coding sequence is TGTGCCAGCAGCATGGCAGGGGGTGGCTACACCTTC.

This clone was observed a single time. Since a much larger clone is just one base distant, this may be a read error. This rearrangement joins TRBV12-1 to TRBJ2-3. TRBV12-1 is labeled a pseudogene. The CDR3 extends over 11 amino acids. CDR3 coding DNA: TGTGCCAGCAGCGGGGGAGATACGCAGTATTTT. Its protein is CASSGGDTQYF.

The chain has TRBV6-5 and TRBJ2-7, with D maybe TRBD1 (6 bases). This CDR3 contains 14 residues. Germline V gene lookup returns CDR1 MNHEY and CDR2 SVGAGI. The ends were cut back, 6 bases at V and 0 bases at J, with 12 bases in the middle. The CDR3 protein is CASSDRWSSYEQYF. CDR3 bases: TGTGCCAGCAGCGACAGGTGGAGCTCCTACGAGCAGTACTTC.

The gene calls are TRBV4-3 and TRBJ2-7; TRBD2 agrees at 12 bases. Trimming took 1 base from V and 4 from J; bases not matched to a gene: 2. This CDR3 spans 15 amino acids. CDR1 is LGHNA, CDR2 YSLEER, per germline. In nucleotides, the CDR3 is TGCGCCAGCAGCCAAGGCCTAGCGGGAGGGTACGAGCAGTACTTC. Protein sequence: CASSQGLAGGYEQYF.